One T cell receptor (beta chain) is described in this entry. Its antigen is unidentified. With 60 Vbeta and 13 Jbeta primers, the PCR was carried out. Assay used: immunoSEQ multiplex PCR; TCRdb lists only in-frame clones, some missing. This sample has over 85,000 clones, with 7.6% found just once. V was shortened by 0 bases and J by 7 bases, with 19 bases between the two germline ends. The CDR3 spans 17 residues. The germline V gene encodes CDR1 LGHNA and CDR2 YSLEER. The data derive from a study of cytomegalovirus exposure and HLA in healthy donors. Regarding the study as a whole: Reported performance of the classifier showed diagnosis of cytomegalovirus status with high specificity and sensitivity.

This receptor was identified in a man in his fifties or sixties in good health and CMV-seronegative. The rearrangement uses TRBV4-3 and TRBJ2-1, with D maybe TRBD2 (5 bases). The sequenced material came from PBMCs. This CDR3 is CASSQDYSGPKVNEQFF. DNA for the CDR3: TGCGCCAGCAGCCAAGATTACAGCGGACCGAAGGTTAATGAGCAGTTCTTC.